What follows are 9 T cell receptor beta chains derived from one specimen sequenced in a study of blood T cell repertoires in COVID-19 (dated by TCRdb to the early 2020s). Library preparation was by the immunoSEQ multiplex PCR assay. The immuneACCESS repertoire file appears here via TCRdb, limited to in-frame rearrangements. These files lack a portion of the clones; in checked studies, under half of the deficit traces to unresolved V genes, and the cause of the others is not known. The sample table lists 290,000 or so clones, roughly 86% of them with a count of one. In total, the top ten clones hold under 3% of the sample. Sequencing was performed on PBMCs or T cells enriched from blood (not recorded which). Receptor source: a woman aged 18 to 35 who had recovered from COVID-19.

The chain employs TRBV7-9 and TRBJ2-1; 9 nucleotides align to TRBD2. V shed 3 bases and J 7 bases; nucleotides not matched to a gene: 7. CDR1 is SEHNR, CDR2 FQNEAQ, per germline (reference sequence). This CDR3 has 15 amino acids. The CDR3 here is CASSFPAGGANEQFF. CDR3 in DNA: TGTGCCAGCAGCTTTCCCGCGGGGGGGGCGAATGAGCAGTTCTTC.

The genes are TRBV2 and TRBJ2-7; 12 bases fit TRBD2. This CDR3 comprises 15 residues. J lost 3 bases, V lost 6 bases, and 6 bases had no gene match. Looked up from germline, CDR1 is SNHLY and CDR2 is FYNNEI. CDR3 nucleotides: TGTGCCAGCAGGATGACTAGCGGGAGTCTCTACGAGCAGTACTTC. Its protein is CASRMTSGSLYEQYF.

The chain links TRBV18 to TRBJ1-1; D remains ambiguous. This CDR3 region has 15 residues. The germline V and J ends were trimmed by 2 bases and 3 bases, with 13 bases remaining between them. The V gene's germline CDR1 is KGHSH and CDR2 LQKENI. As DNA, the CDR3 is TGTGCCAGCTCACCAATGACCGGGCGGGACACTGAAGCTTTCTTT. It translates to CASSPMTGRDTEAFF.

The chain carries TRBV10-2 and TRBJ1-1; perhaps TRBD1 as D (5 bases). This CDR3 has 14 residues. The germline CDR1 and CDR2 sequences are WSHSY and SAAADI. V gave up 7 bases and J gave up 0 bases, with 12 bases separating them. The DNA for the CDR3 is TGCGCCAGCACTCCGACAGCAGTGAACACTGAAGCTTTCTTT. It translates to CASTPTAVNTEAFF.

The rearrangement links TRBV5-1 to TRBJ1-2; D gene unclear. V was cut by 4 bases and J by 2 bases, with 15 bases left in between. Germline values: CDR1 SGHRS, CDR2 YFSETQ. The CDR3 spans 15 residues. Here the CDR3 reads CASSPLPDRNYGYTF. The CDR3 DNA sequence: TGCGCCAGCAGCCCATTGCCCGATAGAAACTATGGCTACACCTTC. Full variable domain (missing parts from reference TRBV5-1 and TRBJ1-2): KAGVTQTPRYLIKTRGQQVTLSCSPISGHRSVSWYQQTPGQGLQFLFEYFSETQRNKGNFPGRFSGRQFSNSRSEMNVSTLELGDSALYLCASSPLPDRNYGYTFGSGTRLTVV.

The chain recombines TRBV3-1 (or the pseudogene TRBV3-2) with TRBJ1-2; perhaps TRBD1 as D (5 bases). V lost 1 base, J lost 5 bases, and 11 bases lay in between. CDR3 size: 14 residues. The V gene's germline CDR1 is LGHDT and CDR2 YNNKEL (reference sequence). The CDR3 DNA follows: TGTGCCAGCAGCCAAGGGGGTAGGGGTTATGGCTACACCTTC. Encoded protein: CASSQGGRGYGYTF.

This chain joins TRBV7-9 and TRBJ2-7; 8 bases match TRBD1. V shed 9 bases and J 2 bases; nucleotides not matched to a gene: 9. This CDR3 has 14 amino acids. Germline loops: CDR1 SEHNR, CDR2 FQNEAQ (reference sequence). CDR3 sequence: CASRRQGSPYEQYF. The CDR3 DNA is TGTGCCAGTCGTCGACAGGGGAGTCCCTACGAGCAGTACTTC.

The rearrangement uses TRBV18 and TRBJ2-2, with 8 bases lining up with TRBD1. V gave up 6 bases and J gave up 5 bases; unmatched junction bases: 8. Germline V gives CDR1 KGHSH, CDR2 LQKENI. The CDR3 runs to 15 residues. The CDR3 loop is CASSSTGGGTGELFF. CDR3 DNA: TGTGCCAGCTCTTCTACAGGGGGTGGTACCGGGGAGCTGTTTTTT. The full variable domain, with the rest looked up from reference TRBV18 and TRBJ2-2, is NAGVMQNPRHLVRRRGQEARLRCSPMKGHSHVYWYRQLPEEGLKFMVYLQKENIIDESGMPKERFSAEFPKEGPSILRIQQVVRGDSAAYFCASSSTGGGTGELFFGEGSRLTVL.

J is TRBJ2-5 and V is TRBV9; weak D call: TRBD2 (6 bases). The germline V and J ends were trimmed by 0 bases and 3 bases, with 12 bases remaining between them. This CDR3 has 15 amino acids. Germline V gene lookup returns CDR1 SGDLS and CDR2 YYNGEE. The CDR3 protein is CASSVDVSGKETQYF. The CDR3, as DNA: TGTGCCAGCAGCGTAGATGTTAGCGGAAAAGAGACCCAGTACTTC. Complete variable domain (other parts from reference TRBV9 and TRBJ2-5): DSGVTQTPKHLITATGQRVTLRCSPRSGDLSVYWYQQSLDQGLQFLIQYYNGEERAKGNILERFSAQQFPDLHSELNLSSLELGDSALYFCASSVDVSGKETQYFGPGTRLLVL.